This TCR beta chain was sequenced in a study of cytomegalovirus exposure and HLA in healthy donors. Use of 60 Vbeta and 13 Jbeta primers characterized the PCR. Generated by immunoSEQ multiplex PCR, the TCRdb table keeps only in-frame clones and is missing some. This sample carries 90,000 to 100,000 clones, approximately 76% of them seen once, and the ten largest clones take about 2%. V was pared by 7 bases and J by 6 bases, with 10 bases of the junction left unmatched. Germline assignment: CDR1 SQVTM and CDR2 ANQGSEA. The CDR3 loop spans 13 amino acids. The sequenced sample was PBMCs. This TCR was sampled from a man aged 35-49 years in good health and CMV-seronegative. The V and J genes are TRBV29-1 and TRBJ1-1; 8 bases are shared with TRBD1. As DNA, the CDR3 is TGCAGCGCCGACGACAGGGGATGGGCTGAAGCTTTCTTT. Translation gives CSADDRGWAEAFF.